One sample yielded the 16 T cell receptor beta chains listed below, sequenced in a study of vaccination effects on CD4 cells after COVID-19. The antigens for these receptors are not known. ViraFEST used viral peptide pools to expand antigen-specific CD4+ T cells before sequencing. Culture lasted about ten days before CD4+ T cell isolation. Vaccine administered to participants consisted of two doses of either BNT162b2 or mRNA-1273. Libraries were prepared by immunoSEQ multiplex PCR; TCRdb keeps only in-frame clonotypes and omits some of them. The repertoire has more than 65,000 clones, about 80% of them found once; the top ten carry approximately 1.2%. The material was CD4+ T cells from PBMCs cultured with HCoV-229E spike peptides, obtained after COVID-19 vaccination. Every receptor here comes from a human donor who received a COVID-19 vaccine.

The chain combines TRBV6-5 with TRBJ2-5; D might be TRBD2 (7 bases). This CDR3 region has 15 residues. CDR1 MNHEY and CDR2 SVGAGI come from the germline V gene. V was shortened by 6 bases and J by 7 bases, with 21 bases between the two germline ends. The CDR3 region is CASSQQGAGTGTQYF. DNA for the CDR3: TGTGCCAGCAGCCAACAGGGAGCGGGGACGGGGACCCAGTACTTC.

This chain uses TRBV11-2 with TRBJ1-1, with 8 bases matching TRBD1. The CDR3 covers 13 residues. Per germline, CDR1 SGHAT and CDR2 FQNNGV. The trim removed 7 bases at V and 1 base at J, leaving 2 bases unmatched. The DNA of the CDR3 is TGTGCCAGCAAAGGACAGGGGAACACTGAAGCTTTCTTT. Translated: CASKGQGNTEAFF.

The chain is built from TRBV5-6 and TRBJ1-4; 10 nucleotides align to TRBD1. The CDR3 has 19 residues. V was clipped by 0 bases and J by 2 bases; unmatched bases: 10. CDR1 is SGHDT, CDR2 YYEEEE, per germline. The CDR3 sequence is CASSLASVPGQGTNEKLFF. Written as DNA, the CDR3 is TGTGCCAGCAGCTTGGCTTCAGTACCGGGACAGGGGACTAATGAAAAACTGTTTTTT.

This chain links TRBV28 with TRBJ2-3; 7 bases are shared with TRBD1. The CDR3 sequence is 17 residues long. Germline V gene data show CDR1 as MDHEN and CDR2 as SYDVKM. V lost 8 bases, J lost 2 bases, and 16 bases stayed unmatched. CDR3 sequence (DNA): TGTGCCAGCTCCCTGGGGTTGGGACAGCTTAACACAGATACGCAGTATTTT. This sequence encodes CASSLGLGQLNTDTQYF.

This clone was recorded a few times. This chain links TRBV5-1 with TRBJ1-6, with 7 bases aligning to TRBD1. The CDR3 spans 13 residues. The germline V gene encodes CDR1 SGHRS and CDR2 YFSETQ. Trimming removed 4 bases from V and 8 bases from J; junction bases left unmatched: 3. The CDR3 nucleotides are TGCGCCAGCAGCGACAGGGATTATTCACCCCTCCACTTT. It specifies CASSDRDYSPLHF.

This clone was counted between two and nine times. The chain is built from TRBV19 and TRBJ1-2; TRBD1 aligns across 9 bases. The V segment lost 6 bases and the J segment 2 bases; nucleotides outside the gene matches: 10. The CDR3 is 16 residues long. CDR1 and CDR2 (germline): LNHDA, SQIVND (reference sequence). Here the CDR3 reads CASSLLPGTGNYGYTF. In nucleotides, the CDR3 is TGTGCCAGTAGCCTCCTCCCCGGGACAGGGAACTATGGCTACACCTTC.

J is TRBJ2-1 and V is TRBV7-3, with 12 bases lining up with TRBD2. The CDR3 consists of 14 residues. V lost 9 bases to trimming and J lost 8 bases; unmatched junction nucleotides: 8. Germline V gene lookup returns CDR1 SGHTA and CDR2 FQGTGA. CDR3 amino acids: CASSLAGGTYEQFF. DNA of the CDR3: TGTGCCAGTTCCCTAGCGGGGGGGACATATGAGCAGTTCTTC. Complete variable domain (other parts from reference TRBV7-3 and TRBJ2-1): GAGVSQTPSNKVTEKGKYVELRCDPISGHTALYWYRQSLGQGPEFLIYFQGTGAADDSGLPNDRFFAVRPEGSVSTLKIQRTERGDSAVYLCASSLAGGTYEQFFGPGTRLTVL.

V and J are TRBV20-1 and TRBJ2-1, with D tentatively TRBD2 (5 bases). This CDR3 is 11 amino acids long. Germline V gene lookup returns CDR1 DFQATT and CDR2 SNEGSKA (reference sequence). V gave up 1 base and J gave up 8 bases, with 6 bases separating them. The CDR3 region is CSARVRDEQFF. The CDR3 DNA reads TGCAGTGCTAGAGTGAGGGATGAGCAGTTCTTC.

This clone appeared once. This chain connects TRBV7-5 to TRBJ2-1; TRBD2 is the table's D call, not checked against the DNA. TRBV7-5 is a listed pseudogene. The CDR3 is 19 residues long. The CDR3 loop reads CARSKPRRQTGGPYNEQFF. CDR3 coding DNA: TGTGCCAGAAGCAAACCTCGAAGACAAACGGGGGGGCCTTACAATGAGCAGTTCTTC.

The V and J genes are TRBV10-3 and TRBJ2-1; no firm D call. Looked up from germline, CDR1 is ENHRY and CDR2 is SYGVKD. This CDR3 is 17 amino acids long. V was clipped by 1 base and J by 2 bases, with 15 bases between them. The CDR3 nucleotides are TGTGCCATCAGTGAGTTTCAGCTTAGTTCCCCCTACAATGAGCAGTTCTTC. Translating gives CAISEFQLSSPYNEQFF.

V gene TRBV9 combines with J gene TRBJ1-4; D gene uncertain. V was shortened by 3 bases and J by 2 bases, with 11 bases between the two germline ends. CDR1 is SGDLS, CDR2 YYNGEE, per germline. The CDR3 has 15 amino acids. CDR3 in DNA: TGTGCCAGCAGCGCAATCATCGGGACTAATGAAAAACTGTTTTTT. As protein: CASSAIIGTNEKLFF.

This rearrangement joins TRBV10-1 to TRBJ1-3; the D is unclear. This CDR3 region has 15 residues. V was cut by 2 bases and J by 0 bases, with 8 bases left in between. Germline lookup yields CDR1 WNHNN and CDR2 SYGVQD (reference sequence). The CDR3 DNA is TGCGCCAGCAGTGAGCCGGGAAGCTCTGGAAACACCATATATTTT. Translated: CASSEPGSSGNTIYF.

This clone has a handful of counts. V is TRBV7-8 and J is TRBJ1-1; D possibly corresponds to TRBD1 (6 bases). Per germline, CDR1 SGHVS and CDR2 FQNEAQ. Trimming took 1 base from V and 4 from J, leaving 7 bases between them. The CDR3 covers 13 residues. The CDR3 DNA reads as TGTGCCAGCAGCTTAGGGGGGGCCACTGAAGCTTTCTTT. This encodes CASSLGGATEAFF. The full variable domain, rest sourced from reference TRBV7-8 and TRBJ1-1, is GAGVSQSPRYKVAKRGQDVALRCDPISGHVSLFWYQQALGQGPEFLTYFQNEAQLDKSGLPSDRFFAERPEGSVSTLKIQRTQQEDSAVYLCASSLGGATEAFFGQGTRLTVV.

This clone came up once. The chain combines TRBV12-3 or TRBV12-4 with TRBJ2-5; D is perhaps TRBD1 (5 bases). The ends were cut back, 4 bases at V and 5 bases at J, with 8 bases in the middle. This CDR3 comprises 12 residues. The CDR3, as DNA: TGTGCCAGCAGTTCCAGGGCGGAGACCCAGTACTTC. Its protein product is CASSSRAETQYF.

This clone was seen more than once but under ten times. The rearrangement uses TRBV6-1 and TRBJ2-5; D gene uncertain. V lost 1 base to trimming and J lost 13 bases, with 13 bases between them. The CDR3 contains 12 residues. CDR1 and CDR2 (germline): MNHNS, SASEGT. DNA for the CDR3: TGTGCCAGCAGTGAAGGGGATAGACCGGGGTACTTC. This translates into CASSEGDRPGYF.

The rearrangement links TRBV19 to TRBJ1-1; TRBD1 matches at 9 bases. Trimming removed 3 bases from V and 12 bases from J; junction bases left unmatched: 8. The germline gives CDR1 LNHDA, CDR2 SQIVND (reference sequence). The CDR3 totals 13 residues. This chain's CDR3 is CASSMGGQGRTFF. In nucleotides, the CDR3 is TGTGCCAGTAGTATGGGCGGACAGGGGAGGACTTTCTTT.